This T cell receptor (beta chain) originates from a study of T cells in narcolepsy. Study details: Healthy controls were enrolled alongside patients with narcolepsy type 1 or type 2.

Turning to this clone: Antigen unknown.

Germline-derived CDR1 and CDR2 are MGHRA and YSYEKL. This CDR3 is 13 amino acids long. Trimming shortened V by 2 bases and J by 7 bases, and 6 bases separated the two germline ends. Points from the study as a whole: Autoreactive clonotypes reportedly recurred in blood of same and different patients, not controls. HCRT-specific and TRIB2-specific autoreactive clonotypes appeared among same-patient CSF and blood CD4+ clonotypes.

Sequencing was performed with immunoSEQ multiplex PCR; in TCRdb, only in-frame clones are kept and a portion is missing. The data show 25,000 to 35,000 clones, 75% to 85% seen once. The clonotype was recovered from a human donor in good health. Specimen: memory (CD45RA-) CD4+ T cells from blood. The genes are TRBV4-1 and TRBJ1-6; D not resolved. The CDR3 coding sequence is TGCGCCAGCAGCCAACTAGGGAATTCACCCCTCCACTTT. Translating it yields CASSQLGNSPLHF.